These 9 T cell receptor beta chains came from one sample sequenced in a study of T cell repertoires in cytomegalovirus infection. TCRdb analysed the reads with MiXCR anew, one entry per CDR3 protein. The sample shows hundreds of thousands of distinct CDR3 sequences, roughly 30% of them seen only once. Which antigens these TCRs recognize remains unknown. Sequencing used cultured PBMCs, obtained from culture after CMV antigen stimulation. All receptors come from a human donor in good health (CMV status not recorded). Some clones in this sample may be carry-over from other donors' samples.

The sample holds a few counts of this clonotype. The genes are TRBV27 and TRBJ1-2; TRBD1 agrees at 7 bases. V shed 1 base, J shed 3 bases, and the junction held 14 bases outside the gene matches. In germline, CDR1 is MNHEY, CDR2 SMNVEV (reference sequence). This CDR3 contains 18 residues. The CDR3 DNA reads TGTGCCAGCAGTTTATTTACAGGGGCCGGGGAACCGTACTATGGCTACACCTTC. It encodes CASSLFTGAGEPYYGYTF.

The V call is TRBV20-1, the J call TRBJ2-3; TRBD1 matches 7 bases. Trimming at V came to 6 bases and at J to 3 bases, leaving 12 bases not matched to a gene. The CDR3 totals 15 residues. In germline, CDR1 is DFQATT, CDR2 SNEGSKA (reference sequence). As DNA, the CDR3 is TGCAGTGCAATCCACCCGGACAGGTTAACAGATACGCAGTATTTT. Its protein product is CSAIHPDRLTDTQYF.

This clonotype was seen repeatedly, ten times or more. The chain combines TRBV28 with TRBJ2-5; TRBD2 agrees at 7 bases. The V segment lost 4 bases and the J segment 2 bases; nucleotides outside the gene matches: 7. The CDR3 loop spans 15 amino acids. CDR1 is MDHEN, CDR2 SYDVKM, per germline. The CDR3 region is CASSSTREAQETQYF. CDR3 in DNA: TGTGCCAGCAGTTCGACCCGGGAGGCACAAGAGACCCAGTACTTC. Using reference TRBV28 and TRBJ2-5 for the parts outside the CDR3, the full variable domain is DVKVTQSSRYLVKRTGEKVFLECVQDMDHENMFWYRQDPGLGLRLIYFSYDVKMKEKGDIPEGYSVSREKKERFSLILESASTNQTSMYLCASSSTREAQETQYFGPGTRLLVL.

V gene TRBV19 combines with J gene TRBJ2-3; 7 bases fit TRBD2. V dropped 4 bases and J dropped 6; count of bases not matched to a gene: 10. Per germline, CDR1 LNHDA and CDR2 SQIVND (reference sequence). There are 15 residues in the CDR3. CDR3 amino acids: CASSTSGGTLDTQYF. Written as DNA, the CDR3 is TGTGCCAGTAGTACCTCCGGGGGGACCCTCGATACGCAGTATTTT.

This clonotype occurred a few times. V gene TRBV6-6 combines with J gene TRBJ2-1; a possible D gene is TRBD1 (6 bases). This CDR3 is built from 17 residues. V dropped 4 bases and J dropped 4 bases, with 20 bases sitting between them. Looked up from germline, CDR1 is MNHNY and CDR2 is SVGAGI (reference sequence). CDR3 loop: CASSSHPTGSRYNEQFF. CDR3 coding DNA: TGTGCCAGCAGTTCACACCCGACAGGTAGTAGGTACAATGAGCAGTTCTTC.

The chain combines TRBV15 with TRBJ2-5, with 7 bases aligning to TRBD2. The CDR3 totals 14 residues. Germline V gene data show CDR1 as LNHNV and CDR2 as YYDKDF (reference sequence). The V segment lost 5 bases and the J segment 5 bases; nucleotides outside the gene matches: 8. CDR3 in amino acids: CATSLMTSLETQYF. CDR3 in DNA: TGTGCCACCAGCCTAATGACTAGCCTGGAGACCCAGTACTTC. The variable domain in full, with the rest retrieved from reference TRBV15 and TRBJ2-5, is DAMVIQNPRYQVTQFGKPVTLSCSQTLNHNVMYWYQQKSSQAPKLLFHYYDKDFNNEADTPDNFQSRRPNTSFCFLDIRSPGLGDTAMYLCATSLMTSLETQYFGPGTRLLVL.

The CDR3 region has the DNA TGCAGTGCTAGAGATCTGGGCAGCGATAATGAAAAACTGTTTTTT. Its translation is CSARDLGSDNEKLFF. This sequence joins TRBV20-1 and TRBJ1-4; unclear D gene. CDR1 and CDR2 (germline): DFQATT, SNEGSKA (reference sequence). CDR3 length: 15 residues. Trimming pared 0 bases from V and 4 bases from J, leaving 12 bases between.

The chain uses TRBV4-1 and TRBJ2-2; 7 nucleotides line up with TRBD2. The V gene's germline CDR1 is MGHRA and CDR2 YSYEKL. There are 17 residues in the CDR3. The V segment lost 0 bases and the J segment 3 bases; nucleotides outside the gene matches: 7. For the CDR3, the DNA is TGCGCCAGCAGCCAAGAGTTGGTTAGCGGGTACACCGGGGAGCTGTTTTTT. Protein sequence: CASSQELVSGYTGELFF.

This clonotype was found a few times. The V and J genes are TRBV12-3 or TRBV12-4 and TRBJ2-1; D gene ambiguous. The CDR3 runs to 11 residues. V lost 8 bases to trimming and J lost 4 bases, with 6 bases between them. CDR3 residues: CASLSYNEQFF. The CDR3 DNA sequence: TGTGCCAGCCTTTCTTACAATGAGCAGTTCTTC.